This T cell receptor (beta chain) was obtained from a study of blood T cell repertoires in COVID-19. In its sample, this clone was seen once. Trimming removed 6 bases from V and 4 bases from J, with 22 bases in between. CDR3 length: 17 residues. Germline V gene sequence: CDR1 MDHEN, CDR2 SYDVKM. Here immunoSEQ multiplex PCR was the method, and the copy in TCRdb shows in-frame clones only, minus some. The table has hundreds of thousands of clones, about 86% seen once. The sequenced sample consisted of peripheral blood. The chain joins TRBV28 to TRBJ1-5; D is perhaps TRBD1 (6 bases). This TCR came from a woman of 80 years or more with acute or convalescent COVID-19. CDR3 protein: CASRLGRRGRGNQPQHF. CDR3 nucleotides: TGTGCCAGCAGGTTGGGGAGGAGGGGGAGGGGGAATCAGCCCCAGCATTTT.